This T cell receptor (beta chain) derives from a study of cytomegalovirus exposure and HLA in healthy donors. Study-level points and caveats: Reported performance of the classifier showed diagnosis of cytomegalovirus status with high specificity and sensitivity. The CMV antigen specificity of a few CMV-associated chains was confirmed through in vitro analysis. Earlier results showed most TCR beta V segments being productive about 90% or about 30% of the time.

Researchers ran the PCR with 60 Vbeta and 13 Jbeta primers. TCRdb's table, derived via immunoSEQ multiplex PCR, lists solely in-frame clones and lacks some. The sample carries 83,000 or so clones, roughly 80% recorded once. A word on this clone: Antigen: not known.

The sequencing input was PBMCs. The clonotype comes from a woman between 40 and 55 years old in good health and CMV-seropositive.

The CDR3 protein is CASSWAKNTEAFF. The CDR3 DNA reads TGTGCCAGCAGCTGGGCCAAGAACACTGAAGCTTTCTTT. The chain has TRBV27 and TRBJ1-1; D is unclear. V dropped 6 bases and J dropped 1 base, with 9 bases sitting between them. The CDR3 is 13 amino acids. Germline assignment: CDR1 MNHEY and CDR2 SMNVEV (reference sequence).